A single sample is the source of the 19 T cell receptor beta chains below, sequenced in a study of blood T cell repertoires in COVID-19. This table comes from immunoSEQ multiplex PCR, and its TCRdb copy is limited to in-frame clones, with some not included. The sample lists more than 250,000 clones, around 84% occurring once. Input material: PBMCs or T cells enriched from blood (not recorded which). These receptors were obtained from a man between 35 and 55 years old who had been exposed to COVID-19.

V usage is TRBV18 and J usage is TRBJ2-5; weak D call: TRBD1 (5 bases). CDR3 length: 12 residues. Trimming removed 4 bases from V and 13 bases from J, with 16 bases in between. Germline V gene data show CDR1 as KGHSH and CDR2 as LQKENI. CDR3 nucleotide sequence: TGTGCCAGCTCACTCGGACACACTCCCCCGTACTTC. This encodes CASSLGHTPPYF.

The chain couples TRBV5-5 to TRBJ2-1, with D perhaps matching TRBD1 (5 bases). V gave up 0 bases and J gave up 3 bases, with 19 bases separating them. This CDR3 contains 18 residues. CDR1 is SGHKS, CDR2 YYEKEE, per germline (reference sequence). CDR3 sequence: CASSLVRGALGYYNEQFF. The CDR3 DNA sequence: TGTGCCAGCAGCTTGGTTCGTGGGGCCTTGGGATACTACAATGAGCAGTTCTTC.

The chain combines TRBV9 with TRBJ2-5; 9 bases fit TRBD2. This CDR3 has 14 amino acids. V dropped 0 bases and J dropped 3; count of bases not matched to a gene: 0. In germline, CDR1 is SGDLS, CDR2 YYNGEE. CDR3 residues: CASSVGLAEETQYF. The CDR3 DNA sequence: TGTGCCAGCAGCGTAGGACTAGCGGAAGAGACCCAGTACTTC.

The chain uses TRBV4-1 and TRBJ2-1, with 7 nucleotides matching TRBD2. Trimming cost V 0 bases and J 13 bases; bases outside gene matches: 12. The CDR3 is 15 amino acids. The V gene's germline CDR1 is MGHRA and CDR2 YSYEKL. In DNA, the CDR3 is TGCGCCAGCAGCCAAGAAATGGGCGGGAGCCTTCACCAGTTCTTC. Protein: CASSQEMGGSLHQFF.

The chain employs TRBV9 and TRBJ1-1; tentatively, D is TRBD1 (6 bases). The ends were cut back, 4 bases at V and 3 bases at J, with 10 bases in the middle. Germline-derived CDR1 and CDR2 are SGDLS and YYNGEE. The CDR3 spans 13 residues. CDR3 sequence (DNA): TGTGCCAGCAGCTCACAGGGAGACACTGAAGCTTTCTTT. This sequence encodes CASSSQGDTEAFF.

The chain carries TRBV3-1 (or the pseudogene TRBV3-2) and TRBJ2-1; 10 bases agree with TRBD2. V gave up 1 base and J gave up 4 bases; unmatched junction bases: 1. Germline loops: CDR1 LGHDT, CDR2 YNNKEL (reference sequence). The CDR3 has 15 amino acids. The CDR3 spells CASSQASGGYNEQFF. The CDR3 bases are TGTGCCAGCAGCCAAGCTAGCGGGGGATACAATGAGCAGTTCTTC.

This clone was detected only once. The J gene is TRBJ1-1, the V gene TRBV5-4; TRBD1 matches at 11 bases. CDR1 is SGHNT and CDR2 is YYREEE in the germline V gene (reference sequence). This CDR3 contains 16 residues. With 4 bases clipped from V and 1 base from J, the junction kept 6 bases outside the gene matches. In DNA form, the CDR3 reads TGTGCCAGCAGCAACGGACAGGGGGCTACGAACACTGAAGCTTTCTTT. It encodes CASSNGQGATNTEAFF. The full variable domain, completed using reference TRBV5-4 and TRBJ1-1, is ETGVTQSPTHLIKTRGQQVTLRCSSQSGHNTVSWYQQALGQGPQFIFQYYREEENGRGNFPPRFSGLQFPNYSSELNVNALELDDSALYLCASSNGQGATNTEAFFGQGTRLTVV.

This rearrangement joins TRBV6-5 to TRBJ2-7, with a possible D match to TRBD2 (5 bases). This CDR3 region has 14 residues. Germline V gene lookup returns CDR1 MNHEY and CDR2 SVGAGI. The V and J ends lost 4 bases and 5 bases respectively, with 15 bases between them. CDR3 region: CASSLEVLGNEQYF. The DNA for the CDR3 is TGTGCCAGCAGTTTGGAGGTTCTGGGGAACGAGCAGTACTTC.

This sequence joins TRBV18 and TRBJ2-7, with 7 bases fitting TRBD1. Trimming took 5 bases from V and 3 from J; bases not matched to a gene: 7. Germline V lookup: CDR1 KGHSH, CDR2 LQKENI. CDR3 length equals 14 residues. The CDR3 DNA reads TGTGCCAGCTCAGCCGGGACAGACCTCTACGAGCAGTACTTC. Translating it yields CASSAGTDLYEQYF. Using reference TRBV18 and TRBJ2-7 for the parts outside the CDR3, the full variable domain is NAGVMQNPRHLVRRRGQEARLRCSPMKGHSHVYWYRQLPEEGLKFMVYLQKENIIDESGMPKERFSAEFPKEGPSILRIQQVVRGDSAAYFCASSAGTDLYEQYFGPGTRLTVT.

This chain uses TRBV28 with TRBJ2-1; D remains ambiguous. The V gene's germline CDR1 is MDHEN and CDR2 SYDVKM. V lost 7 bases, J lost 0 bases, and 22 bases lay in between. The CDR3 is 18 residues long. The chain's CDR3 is CASKSSLMARSSYNEQFF. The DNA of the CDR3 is TGTGCCAGCAAATCCTCTCTAATGGCGAGGAGCTCCTACAATGAGCAGTTCTTC. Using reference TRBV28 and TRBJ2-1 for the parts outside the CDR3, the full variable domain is DVKVTQSSRYLVKRTGEKVFLECVQDMDHENMFWYRQDPGLGLRLIYFSYDVKMKEKGDIPEGYSVSREKKERFSLILESASTNQTSMYLCASKSSLMARSSYNEQFFGPGTRLTVL.

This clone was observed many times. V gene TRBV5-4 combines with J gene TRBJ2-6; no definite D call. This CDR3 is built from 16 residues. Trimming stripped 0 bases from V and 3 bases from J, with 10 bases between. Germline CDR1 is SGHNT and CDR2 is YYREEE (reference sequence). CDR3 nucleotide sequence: TGTGCCAGCAGCTTGGGATCGCGAGGTGGGGCCAACGTCCTGACTTTC. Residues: CASSLGSRGGANVLTF.

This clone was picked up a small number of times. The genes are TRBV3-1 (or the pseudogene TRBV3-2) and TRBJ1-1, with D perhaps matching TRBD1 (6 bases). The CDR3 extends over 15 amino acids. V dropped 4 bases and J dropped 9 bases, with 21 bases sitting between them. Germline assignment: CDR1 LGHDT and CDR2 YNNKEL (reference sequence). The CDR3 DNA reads TGTGCCAGCAGCCCGTCTGTAGGCACAGGGACCAAAGCTTTCTTT. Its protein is CASSPSVGTGTKAFF.

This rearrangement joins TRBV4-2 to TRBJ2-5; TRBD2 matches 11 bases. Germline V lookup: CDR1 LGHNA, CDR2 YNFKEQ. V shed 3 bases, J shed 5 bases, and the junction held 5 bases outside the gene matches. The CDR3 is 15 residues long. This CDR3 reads CASSQLAGGEETQYF. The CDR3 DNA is TGTGCCAGCAGCCAGCTAGCGGGAGGAGAGGAGACCCAGTACTTC.

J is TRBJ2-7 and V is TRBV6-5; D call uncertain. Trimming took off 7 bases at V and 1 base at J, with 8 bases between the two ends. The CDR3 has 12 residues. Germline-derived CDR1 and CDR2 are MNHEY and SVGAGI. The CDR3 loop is CASKARSYEQYF. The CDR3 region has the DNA TGTGCCAGCAAAGCGAGGTCCTACGAGCAGTACTTC.

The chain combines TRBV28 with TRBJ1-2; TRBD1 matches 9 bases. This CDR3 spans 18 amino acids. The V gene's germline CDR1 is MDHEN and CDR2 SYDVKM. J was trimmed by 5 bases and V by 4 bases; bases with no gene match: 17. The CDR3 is CASSSLMGGQGPLYGYTF. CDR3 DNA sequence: TGTGCCAGCAGTTCACTCATGGGGGGACAGGGACCGCTTTATGGCTACACCTTC.

CDR3 DNA: TGTGCCAGCAGCCCGGACAGGGTCGGGTCCTACGAGCAGTACTTC. It specifies CASSPDRVGSYEQYF. The chain recombines TRBV27 with TRBJ2-7, with 8 positions matching TRBD1. The V gene's germline CDR1 is MNHEY and CDR2 SMNVEV (reference sequence). CDR3 length: 15 amino acids. Trimming at V came to 6 bases and at J to 1 base, leaving 8 bases not matched to a gene.

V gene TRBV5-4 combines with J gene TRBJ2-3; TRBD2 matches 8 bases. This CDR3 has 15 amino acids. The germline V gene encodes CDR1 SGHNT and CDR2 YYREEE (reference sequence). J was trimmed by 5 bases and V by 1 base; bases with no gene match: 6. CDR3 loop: CASSLLREGRDTQYF. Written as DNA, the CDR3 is TGTGCCAGCAGCTTGTTACGGGAGGGCCGAGATACGCAGTATTTT.

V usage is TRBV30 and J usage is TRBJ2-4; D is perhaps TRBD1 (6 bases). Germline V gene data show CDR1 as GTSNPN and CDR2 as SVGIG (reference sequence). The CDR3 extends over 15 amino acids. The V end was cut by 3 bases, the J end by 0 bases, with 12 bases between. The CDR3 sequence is CAWSGQTLAKNIQYF. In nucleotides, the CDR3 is TGTGCCTGGAGCGGACAGACACTAGCCAAAAACATTCAGTACTTC. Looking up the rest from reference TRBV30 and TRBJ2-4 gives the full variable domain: SQTIHQWPATLVQPVGSPLSLECTVEGTSNPNLYWYRQAAGRGLQLLFYSVGIGQISSEVPQNLSASRPQDRQFILSSKKLLLSDSGFYLCAWSGQTLAKNIQYFGAGTRLSVL.

In DNA form, the CDR3 reads TGTGCCAGCAGATCGACACAGAGCACTGAAGCTTTCTTT. Its translation: CASRSTQSTEAFF. The V call is TRBV7-9, the J call TRBJ1-1; no reliable D call. The germline V gene has CDR1 SEHNR and CDR2 FQNEAQ (reference sequence). The CDR3 has 13 amino acids. Between the trimmed V and J ends, which lost 6 bases and 4 bases, there was a span of 12 bases.